One and the same sample provided the 27 T cell receptor beta chains below, sequenced in a study of blood T cell repertoires in COVID-19. Assay used: immunoSEQ multiplex PCR; TCRdb lists only in-frame clones, some missing. In the table there are under 300,000 clones, 82% of which are singletons. Sequencing input: peripheral blood. The receptors were gathered from a woman older than 75 with active or convalescent COVID-19.

V usage is TRBV6-5 and J usage is TRBJ1-1; D is unclear. V was pared by 8 bases and J by 1 base, with 14 bases between. This CDR3 spans 14 amino acids. Germline values: CDR1 MNHEY, CDR2 SVGAGI. The CDR3 is CASFYQAPNTEAFF. Written as DNA, the CDR3 is TGTGCCAGCTTTTATCAGGCCCCGAACACTGAAGCTTTCTTT.

This clone is a singleton in its sample. The chain joins TRBV4-1 to TRBJ2-7, with 9 nucleotides matching TRBD2. The CDR3 spans 17 residues. After removal of 0 bases from V and 2 bases from J, the junction contained 8 bases not matched to a gene. Germline CDR1 and CDR2: MGHRA and YSYEKL. The CDR3 is CASSQDRPSGITYEQYF. The DNA for the CDR3 is TGCGCCAGCAGCCAAGATCGGCCTAGCGGGATTACCTACGAGCAGTACTTC.

The chain combines TRBV2 with TRBJ2-5; a weak D match, TRBD1 (6 bases). Trimming took 6 bases from V and 2 from J, leaving 10 bases between them. Germline V gene data show CDR1 as SNHLY and CDR2 as FYNNEI. This CDR3 region has 13 residues. CDR3 DNA: TGTGCCAGCAGACCCACAGGGCAAGAGACCCAGTACTTC. Translated, it gives CASRPTGQETQYF.

The CDR3 spells CSASQGSGNTIYF. The CDR3 DNA is TGCAGTGCTAGTCAGGGGTCGGGAAACACCATATATTTT. This sequence joins TRBV20-1 and TRBJ1-3; maybe TRBD1 (6 bases). Trimming removed 3 bases from V and 4 bases from J, with 10 bases in between. The length of the CDR3 is 13 residues. Germline assignment: CDR1 DFQATT and CDR2 SNEGSKA (reference sequence).

Here the CDR3 DNA reads TGTGCCAGCAGGACAGAAAATAATTCACCCCTCCACTTT. Amino acids: CASRTENNSPLHF. V is TRBV2 and J is TRBJ1-6, with a tentative D call TRBD1 (5 bases). Germline CDR1 is SNHLY and CDR2 is FYNNEI. Trimming took 6 bases from V and 5 from J, leaving 8 bases between them. This CDR3 is built from 13 residues.

The chain employs TRBV30 and TRBJ1-5; 7 nucleotides agree with TRBD1. Trimming at V came to 0 bases and at J to 4 bases, leaving 3 bases not matched to a gene. CDR3 length: 14 amino acids. The germline V gene has CDR1 GTSNPN and CDR2 SVGIG (reference sequence). CDR3 in amino acids: CAWSVAGGNQPQHF. The CDR3 DNA follows: TGTGCCTGGAGTGTGGCAGGGGGAAATCAGCCCCAGCATTTT.

This clone was seen a single time. V gene TRBV27 combines with J gene TRBJ1-1, with D possibly being TRBD1 (6 bases). The CDR3 is 17 residues long. The V gene's germline CDR1 is MNHEY and CDR2 SMNVEV (reference sequence). V was clipped by 1 base and J by 1 base, with 16 bases between them. CDR3 amino acids: CASSLWGTGTPNTEAFF. CDR3 in DNA: TGTGCCAGCAGTTTATGGGGCACCGGGACACCGAACACTGAAGCTTTCTTT.

The V and J genes are TRBV6-5 and TRBJ1-5; D uncertain. The CDR3 contains 15 residues. The germline V and J ends were trimmed by 10 bases and 1 base, with 17 bases remaining between them. Per germline, CDR1 MNHEY and CDR2 SVGAGI. The CDR3 reads CATGGVKESNQPQHF. CDR3 in DNA: TGTGCCACCGGCGGAGTGAAGGAAAGCAATCAGCCCCAGCATTTT.

The V and J genes are TRBV15 and TRBJ2-7; 7 bases agree with TRBD1. This CDR3 contains 13 residues. The germline V gene has CDR1 LNHNV and CDR2 YYDKDF (reference sequence). V lost 5 bases to trimming and J lost 12 bases; unmatched junction nucleotides: 13. DNA for the CDR3: TGTGCCACCAGCGAACGGGACAGAGCGGCTGCGTACTTC. It translates to CATSERDRAAAYF.

This chain joins TRBV5-1 and TRBJ2-2; D call uncertain. V shed 0 bases and J shed 2 bases, with 8 bases lying between them. Germline-derived CDR1 and CDR2 are SGHRS and YFSETQ. This CDR3 comprises 15 residues. The CDR3 nucleotides are TGCGCCAGCAGCTTGGCGCAGTATAACACCGGGGAGCTGTTTTTT. Its translation: CASSLAQYNTGELFF.

V is TRBV4-1 and J is TRBJ2-1; TRBD2 matches at 9 bases. Germline CDR1 reads MGHRA; CDR2 reads YSYEKL. J lost 3 bases, V lost 6 bases, and 27 bases had no gene match. This CDR3 comprises 22 residues. CDR3 nucleotides: TGCGCCAGCAGACAAACTACTATCGGGACTAGCATGCCGAAGCTGTACTACAATGAGCAGTTCTTC. Amino acids: CASRQTTIGTSMPKLYYNEQFF.

The gene calls are TRBV18 and TRBJ2-1, with TRBD2 matching 11 bases. With 3 bases clipped from V and 12 bases from J, the junction kept 7 bases outside the gene matches. The CDR3 totals 14 residues. CDR1 and CDR2 (germline): KGHSH, LQKENI. The CDR3 protein is CASSPGTSGLGQFF. The CDR3 bases are TGTGCCAGCTCACCCGGGACTAGCGGCCTAGGGCAGTTCTTC.

The gene calls are TRBV7-2 and TRBJ2-7; perhaps TRBD2 as D (5 bases). Germline values: CDR1 SGHTA, CDR2 FQGNSA. The CDR3 sequence is 12 residues long. Deletions cut 5 bases from V and 4 bases from J, with 9 bases between. The CDR3 coding sequence is TGTGCCAGCAGCCCAGGCGGGTACGAGCAGTACTTC. The encoded protein is CASSPGGYEQYF.

The table lists this clone with a few counts. The rearrangement joins TRBV6-5 to TRBJ2-7; 7 positions agree with TRBD1. Germline V gene data show CDR1 as MNHEY and CDR2 as SVGAGI. The CDR3 is 16 residues long. V lost 3 bases and J lost 0; bases outside the gene matches: 8. CDR3 nucleotides: TGTGCCAGCAGTTATGCCGTGACAGGGAGCTCCTACGAGCAGTACTTC. Translated: CASSYAVTGSSYEQYF.

The chain couples TRBV10-1 to TRBJ1-1; D ambiguous. This CDR3 contains 14 residues. Germline V gene sequence: CDR1 WNHNN, CDR2 SYGVQD (reference sequence). The V end lost 4 bases, the J end lost 4 bases, and 13 bases lay between the germline ends. The CDR3 here is CASSAFGDSTEAFF. Here the CDR3 DNA reads TGCGCCAGCAGTGCGTTCGGGGATAGCACTGAAGCTTTCTTT.

The gene calls are TRBV28 and TRBJ2-7; maybe TRBD2 (5 bases). The CDR3 length is 15 residues. The V end was cut by 6 bases, the J end by 4 bases, with 19 bases between. Germline V CDR1 and CDR2: MDHEN, SYDVKM. CDR3 amino acids: CASSVTGSPLYEQYF. CDR3 bases: TGTGCCAGCAGCGTAACGGGGAGCCCACTTTACGAGCAGTACTTC.

This chain links TRBV25-1 with TRBJ1-1; 7 nucleotides match TRBD1. Germline CDR1 is MGHDK and CDR2 is SYGVNS. The V and J ends lost 1 base and 6 bases, in that order; junction bases with no gene match: 5. This CDR3 is 14 amino acids long. CDR3 in amino acids: CASSELQGEAEAFF. In nucleotides, the CDR3 is TGTGCCAGCAGTGAATTGCAGGGGGAGGCTGAAGCTTTCTTT.

The V and J genes are TRBV7-9 and TRBJ2-3, with 7 nucleotides matching TRBD2. V lost 3 bases to trimming and J lost 1 base; unmatched junction nucleotides: 4. CDR1 and CDR2 from the germline V gene are SEHNR and FQNEAQ (reference sequence). The CDR3 has 15 residues. The chain's CDR3 is CASSFLLAGTDTQYF. Written as DNA, the CDR3 is TGTGCCAGCAGCTTCCTTCTAGCGGGCACAGATACGCAGTATTTT.

J is TRBJ1-4 and V is TRBV5-1; the D gene is possibly TRBD1 (6 bases). The CDR3 sequence is 15 residues long. Per germline, CDR1 SGHRS and CDR2 YFSETQ. V was shortened by 4 bases and J by 8 bases, with 18 bases between the two germline ends. The CDR3 sequence: CASSQTTGWGEKLFF. The CDR3 coding sequence is TGCGCCAGCAGCCAAACGACAGGATGGGGGGAAAAACTGTTTTTT.

V usage is TRBV5-1 and J usage is TRBJ2-2; maybe TRBD2 (6 bases). Germline V gives CDR1 SGHRS, CDR2 YFSETQ. Trimming removed 3 bases at V and 1 base at J, with 10 bases between. The CDR3 loop spans 15 amino acids. The CDR3: CASSSSGRNTGELFF. The CDR3 coding sequence is TGCGCCAGCAGCTCGAGCGGGCGGAACACCGGGGAGCTGTTTTTT.

The chain is built from TRBV30 and TRBJ1-4, with D unclear. Trimming shortened V by 7 bases and J by 8 bases, and 14 bases separated the two germline ends. The length of the CDR3 is 12 residues. The V gene's germline CDR1 is GTSNPN and CDR2 SVGIG (reference sequence). DNA for the CDR3: TGTGCCTACCCACTTCGCACGGAAAAACTGTTTTTT. Amino acid sequence: CAYPLRTEKLFF.

The chain uses TRBV5-5 and TRBJ1-5, with D maybe TRBD1 (5 bases). Trimming pared 0 bases from V and 4 bases from J, leaving 11 bases between. CDR1 and CDR2 from the germline V gene are SGHKS and YYEKEE (reference sequence). The CDR3 has 15 residues. CDR3 DNA sequence: TGTGCCAGCAGCTTGGTTACAGGTGGAAATCAGCCCCAGCATTTT. Amino acid sequence: CASSLVTGGNQPQHF.

The J gene is TRBJ1-1, the V gene TRBV29-1; D might be TRBD1 (5 bases). CDR1 SQVTM and CDR2 ANQGSEA come from the germline V gene. Between the trimmed V and J ends, which lost 5 bases and 3 bases, there was a span of 13 bases. The CDR3 loop spans 13 amino acids. The CDR3 is CSVLAGGYTEAFF. In nucleotides, the CDR3 is TGCAGCGTTCTTGCGGGGGGATACACTGAAGCTTTCTTT. The whole variable domain, filled in from reference TRBV29-1 and TRBJ1-1, reads SAVISQKPSRDICQRGTSLTIQCQVDSQVTMMFWYRQQPGQSLTLIATANQGSEATYESGFVIDKFPISRPNLTFSTLTVSNMSPEDSSIYLCSVLAGGYTEAFFGQGTRLTVV.

V gene TRBV3-1 (or the pseudogene TRBV3-2) combines with J gene TRBJ2-7, with D unclear. Germline V CDR1 and CDR2: LGHDT, YNNKEL (reference sequence). This CDR3 is built from 15 residues. V was pared by 0 bases and J by 0 bases, with 9 bases between. The chain's CDR3 is CASSQERVSSYEQYF. The CDR3 nucleotides are TGTGCCAGCAGCCAAGAACGCGTGAGCTCCTACGAGCAGTACTTC.

The chain employs TRBV15 and TRBJ2-3; possible D gene TRBD2, 6 bases. This CDR3 is 15 amino acids long. The V and J ends lost 5 bases and 3 bases respectively, with 15 bases between them. Germline lookup yields CDR1 LNHNV and CDR2 YYDKDF (reference sequence). The CDR3 reads CATSLRSGLTDTQYF. The CDR3 DNA reads TGTGCCACCAGCCTGAGGAGCGGACTAACAGATACGCAGTATTTT.

The V and J genes are TRBV11-2 and TRBJ2-2; the match to TRBD1 covers 7 bases. J was trimmed by 7 bases and V by 3 bases; bases with no gene match: 8. The CDR3 consists of 15 residues. CDR1 and CDR2 from the germline V gene are SGHAT and FQNNGV. The CDR3 sequence is CASSLSHRGLGELFF. CDR3 in DNA: TGTGCCAGCAGCTTGAGTCATAGGGGGCTCGGGGAGCTGTTTTTT. The entire variable domain, with the rest obtained from reference TRBV11-2 and TRBJ2-2, is as follows: EAGVAQSPRYKIIEKRQSVAFWCNPISGHATLYWYQQILGQGPKLLIQFQNNGVVDDSQLPKDRFSAERLKGVDSTLKIQPAKLEDSAVYLCASSLSHRGLGELFFGEGSRLTVL.

The chain employs TRBV4-2 and TRBJ2-1; 8 positions agree with TRBD2. The germline V gene encodes CDR1 LGHNA and CDR2 YNFKEQ. The CDR3 is 14 amino acids. Losses at the gene ends were 1 base for V and 8 bases for J; bases not matched to a gene: 4. Here the CDR3 DNA reads TGTGCCAGCAGCCAAGCGGGAGGGGTGCATGAGCAGTTCTTC. It yields the protein CASSQAGGVHEQFF.